This T cell receptor (beta chain) was documented in a study of blood T cell repertoires in COVID-19. Study-level information: Samples representing acute and convalescent COVID-19 were sourced from the United States, Italy and Spain. T cells, B-cell-depleted T cells, or PBMCs provided the cDNA or gDNA that served as material.

This CDR3 comprises 16 residues. Germline CDR1 is ENHRY and CDR2 is SYGVKD. The germline V and J ends were trimmed by 0 bases and 5 bases, with 13 bases remaining between them. Authors' methods: Amplification of reference gene primers provided the estimated nucleated cell counts. Data came from immunoSEQ multiplex PCR; TCRdb stores just in-frame clones and leaves some out. V and J calls plus clone size are reproduced from that table; the DNA served to infer D and trimming. The sample lists around 370,000 clones; approximately 89% were seen once. The chain carries TRBV10-3 and TRBJ1-4, with D perhaps TRBD1 (5 bases). The sequencing input was peripheral blood. This receptor was taken from a woman between 18 and 29 years old who had recovered from COVID-19. DNA of the CDR3: TGTGCCATCAGTGAGTCGTGGGGGGATTGGAATGAAAAACTGTTTTTT. Translation gives CAISESWGDWNEKLFF.